One TCR beta chain is described in this entry. The data stem from a study of blood T cell repertoires in COVID-19. For the study at large: PBMCs, B-cell-depleted T cells, or T cells provided the cDNA or gDNA that made up the material.

Original handling: Amplification of reference gene primers was used by the study to estimate nucleated cell counts. The repertoire was sequenced with immunoSEQ multiplex PCR; TCRdb's copy has only in-frame clones and lacks some. V and J calls plus clone size are reproduced from that table; the DNA served to infer D and trimming. Here the sample spans about 190,000 clones, 70% to 90% being singletons. CDR3 length: 14 residues. Germline V lookup: CDR1 KGHSH, CDR2 LQKENI. V dropped 3 bases and J dropped 4; count of bases not matched to a gene: 4. The sequence was collected from a man younger than 45 with acute or convalescent COVID-19. The chain is built from TRBV18 and TRBJ1-2, with 8 bases identical to TRBD1. Material for sequencing was peripheral blood. Here the CDR3 DNA reads TGTGCCAGCTCACCGACAGGGGATCGCTATGGCTACACCTTC. Translated: CASSPTGDRYGYTF.